This T cell receptor (beta chain) was sequenced during a study of cytomegalovirus exposure and HLA in healthy donors (dated by TCRdb to about 2017). With regard to the full study: The roughly 700 repertoires of the first cohort and the roughly 110 validation repertoires were produced on the same platform, according to a later analysis. The study was designed to test whether signatures of past pathogen exposure could be identified by cataloging public T cell receptors. Along with the roughly 670-subject first cohort, a separate validation cohort of 120 different subjects was used. To predict cytomegalovirus infection status, the study brought together high-throughput TCR immunosequencing, statistical association of individual TCRs with disease status, and machine learning.

Separate from the approximately 700-subject first cohort, the validation cohort of 95 to 150 subjects was the group to which the donors belonged. Library construction relied on the immunoSEQ multiplex PCR assay. The study's own analysis went as follows. A statistical classification framework was developed to diagnose cytomegalovirus status using the catalog of TCR beta chain sequences. As stored in TCRdb, this immuneACCESS dataset retains in-frame rearrangements with V and J assigned. A fraction of the clones does not appear; measured against another copy, unresolved V genes explain less than half of the discrepancy, and the remainder lacks a known reason. The D gene and trimming were derived from the DNA, and the V and J assignments and clone size from that table. This sample holds about 260,000 clones; 80% to 95% were observed only once. The ten largest make up approximately 3.1% of the sample.

This clone was recorded many times. Its antigen remains undetermined. Nothing much larger sits one base from this clone, and base qualities are not available. Overall study outcomes, separate from this receptor: The authors suggested that the approach could potentially be generalized to other disease states and immunological phenotypes. Most TCR sequences were seen in very few donors, while some public TCRs were found in many individuals. A later analysis found that TCRs clustered in the first cohort also tended to co-occur in the 120 validation repertoires, with roughly 95% of cluster scores above 0. A few of the identified cytomegalovirus-associated TCR beta chains were confirmed in vitro to be specific for cytomegalovirus antigens. A later analysis had no HLA typing for the validation cohort, so co-occurrence there was scored across all 130 or so repertoires. In the study, about 150 TCR beta chains were listed as associated with cytomegalovirus. The classifier was reported to diagnose cytomegalovirus status with high specificity and sensitivity in both the original and validation cohorts.

The sample comprised PBMCs. This receptor was taken from a woman between 25 and 40 years old in good health and CMV-seronegative.

CDR3 sequence: CASSLVTGQSSYEQYF. The DNA reads as follows: TGTGCCAGCAGCTTAGTTACGGGACAGAGCTCCTACGAGCAGTACTTC. The rearrangement combines TRBV7-2 with TRBJ2-7; 7 nucleotides in the junction match TRBD1. Reading the germline V gene gives CDR1 SGHTA and CDR2 FQGNSA. V and J are trimmed by 1 base and 0 bases, and the gene matches miss 6 bases of the junction. There are 16 amino acids in the CDR3, from cysteine to phenylalanine inclusive. Only the CDR3 region is kept as DNA, spanning 48 bases read in frame from base 1.